This TCR beta chain was recorded in a study of spatial heterogeneity in lung cancer. Study-level points and caveats: Tumor mutation counts were tracked by expanded intratumoral alpha and beta TCR counts.

Noted time point: sample taken at primary tumor resection. The CDR3 runs 16 residues. CDR1 and CDR2 (germline): SGHTA, FQGNSA. Trimming took 1 base from V and 1 from J; bases not matched to a gene: 3. A single record per CDR3 protein comes from TCRdb applying MiXCR to the 5' RACE reads. In the table there are 20,000 to 25,000 distinct CDR3 sequences, over 7.5% of which are singletons. Concerning this clonotype itself: Its antigen is still unknown.

This chain uses TRBV7-2 with TRBJ2-3; 9 nucleotides align to TRBD1. The sequence came from a male donor with early-stage non-small cell lung cancer. This sample comprised lung tumor tissue, obtained at surgery. For the CDR3, the DNA is TGTGCCAGCAGCTTAGGCCGGACAGGGGGCACAGATACGCAGTATTTT. Translation: CASSLGRTGGTDTQYF.